The entry below describes one T cell receptor beta chain. Its antigen remains undetermined. Base quality data are lacking; no much larger clone is found one base away. The immunoSEQ Assay, a bias-controlled multiplex PCR, was used to amplify TCRbeta CDR3 regions from genomic DNA. Turning to the authors' computational methods: The number of nucleated cells in each sample was estimated from the amplification of reference gene primers within the assay. To quantify the absolute abundance of each unique TCRbeta CDR3 rearrangement, sequence reads were collapsed and filtered. For each sample, productive Simpson clonality was calculated by taking the square root of Simpson's diversity index across productive rearrangements. In TCRdb, the immuneACCESS table is reduced to in-frame sequences with V and J assigned. These tables do not hold every clone; where another copy was compared, an unresolved V gene accounts for under half, and the others remain unexplained. V and J calls plus clone size are reproduced from that table; the DNA served to infer D and trimming. This sample lists 390,000 or so clones; approximately 88% were detected once. Jointly, the top ten make up around 3% of the sample.

One collaborating source in Seattle enrolled patients while the patients were actively infected and followed the patients over time throughout the course of disease. The collaborating institutions used their own protocols to collect whole blood in K2EDTA tubes. Collaborator samples were shipped for TCRbeta analysis as frozen whole blood, isolated PBMCs, or DNA extracted from either sample type. This record belongs to a study of blood T cell repertoires in COVID-19 (dated by TCRdb to about 2020). About the full investigation: Samples covering the acute and convalescent phases of COVID-19 were provided by collaborators in the United States, Italy and Spain. The prospective study material was composed of cDNA or gDNA derived from T cells, B-cell-depleted T cells, or PBMCs. Deeply sampled blood TCRbeta repertoires from subjects exposed to, actively infected with, or recovered from COVID-19 were included in the dataset. The repertoires were released in a freely available public database intended as a resource for research on the immune response to SARS-CoV-2. The samples were drawn from two sources: the first 160 participants of the ongoing ImmuneRACE study, and 1,254 subjects contributed by 6 global collaborators. Nearly every sample came with metadata listing a de-identified subject ID, COVID-19 status, age in years and sex. Where HLA class I and class II types were available, the types were taken from metadata supplied by the sample provider, not from assay-based typing. General findings and caveats noted by the study authors: How much clinical and demographic metadata was included differed by source and by participant, and the metadata was provided uncurated.

The material sequenced was peripheral blood. The source is a woman under 40 with COVID-19, enrolled during active disease.

The CDR3 amino acid sequence is: CASSVSGTVALTDTQYF. Read as DNA, the sequence is TGTGCCAGCAGCGTCAGCGGTACTGTAGCCCTCACAGATACGCAGTATTTT. The chain uses TRBV9 and TRBJ2-3; perhaps TRBD2 is the D gene, with 5 bases matching. Taken from the germline V gene, the CDR1 and CDR2 loops are SGDLS and YYNGEE. Counted from cysteine to phenylalanine, this CDR3 has 17 amino acids. Of all the DNA, just the CDR3 is kept, 51 bases in frame from base 1. V gives up 2 bases and J gives up 2 bases, and the segment between their germline ends measures 18 bases.